Listed below are T cell receptor beta chains from one sample, sequenced in a study of regulatory T cells in long-lasting Graves disease. TCRdb reanalysed the multiplex PCR reads using MiXCR and keeps one entry per CDR3 protein. The table shows just over 600,000 distinct CDR3 sequences, with 15% to 20% occurring only once. A further study also used this sample, focusing on T cells in Graves' hyperthyroidism and ophthalmopathy.

Sequences were derived from peripheral blood mononuclear cells (PBMCs), sampled at new diagnosis, from a patient treated with antithyroid drugs. Receptors were obtained from a woman aged 30 to 39 with Graves disease. Both conserved end residues are part of each CDR3. The order of the fields is J gene, D gene, V gene, CDR3 length, clone size, CDR3 DNA, CDR3 protein. A D gene is named only where the DNA matches it firmly. Not all rows give a size; the values are once, few, many and, for expanded clones, a class.

TRBJ2-7 | - | TRBV3-1 | 12 | few | TGTGCCAGCAGCCAAGATCAAGCCTTGCAGTACTTC | CASSQDQALQYF
TRBJ2-5 | TRBD2 | TRBV12-5 | 12 | - | TGTGCTAGTGGTCCCGGGGGGGAGACCCAGTACTTC | CASGPGGETQYF
TRBJ2-5 | - | TRBV20-1 | 12 | - | TGCAGTGCTATAGGGGGGGGAGAGACCCAGTACTTC | CSAIGGGETQYF
TRBJ2-5 | - | TRBV4-2 | 17 | - | TGTGCCAGCAGCCAAGATCTCGGAGCGAGCGGGCAAGAGACCCAGTACTTC | CASSQDLGASGQETQYF
TRBJ2-7 | TRBD2 | TRBV5-1 | 16 | - | TGCGCCAGCAGCATGGGACTAGCGGGAGGGGCCTACGAGCAGTACTTC | CASSMGLAGGAYEQYF
TRBJ2-7 | - | TRBV7-9 | 14 | many | TGTGCCAGCAGCGTCGTGGCAGCGTCCTACGAGCAGTACTTC | CASSVVAASYEQYF
TRBJ1-2 | - | TRBV30 | 13 | few | TGTGCCTGGAGTGTAATGGCGGATTATGGCTACACCTTC | CAWSVMADYGYTF
TRBJ2-1 | - | TRBV7-6 | 14 | many | TGTGCCAGCATGGAAGTCTTCCGGGGCAATGAGCAGTTCTTC | CASMEVFRGNEQFF
TRBJ2-7 | - | TRBV4-1 | 13 | many | TGCGCCAGCAGTACGGACACGGACTACGAGCAGTACTTC | CASSTDTDYEQYF
TRBJ1-4 | - | TRBV7-9 | 17 | many | TGTGCCAGCAGCCCCTCCCGGGCCGATAAAATGGGTGAAAAACTGTTTTTT | CASSPSRADKMGEKLFF
TRBJ1-3 | - | TRBV9 | 15 | - | TGTGCCAGCAGCGCCAGCGGGAACTCTGGAAACACCATATATTTT | CASSASGNSGNTIYF
TRBJ2-1 | - | TRBV5-6 | 13 | few | TGTGCCAGCAGCTTGGCATGGGGCGGGGAGCAGTTCTTC | CASSLAWGGEQFF
TRBJ2-7 | - | TRBV10-3 | 12 | few | TGTGCCATCAGTGAGTATACCTACGAGCAGTACTTC | CAISEYTYEQYF
TRBJ2-7 | TRBD1 | TRBV7-9 | 14 | few | TGTGCCAGCAGCCCCGGGACAGAGGCCTACGAGCAGTACTTC | CASSPGTEAYEQYF